The 32 T cell receptor beta chains below come from one sample, sequenced in a study of T cell responses to AZD1222 COVID-19 vaccine. Here immunoSEQ multiplex PCR was the method, and the copy in TCRdb shows in-frame clones only, minus some. This sample carries fewer than 200,000 clones, more than 75% of them seen once, and the ten largest clones take roughly 4.3%. The sample consisted of peripheral blood, taken 28 days after the second AZD1222 dose. Receptor source: an adult who received the AZD1222 COVID-19 vaccine.

This chain links TRBV14 with TRBJ1-1; no firm D call. V was trimmed by 0 bases and J by 4 bases, leaving 15 bases between them. Germline V lookup: CDR1 SGHDN, CDR2 FVKESK. The CDR3 is 16 residues long. This chain's CDR3 is CASSQDRAAWGTEAFF. CDR3 DNA sequence: TGTGCCAGCAGCCAAGATCGGGCGGCATGGGGCACTGAAGCTTTCTTT.

J is TRBJ1-1 and V is TRBV30; D is undetermined. Trimming left V 0 bases short and J 0 bases short, with 8 bases between. The CDR3 contains 14 residues. Per the germline V gene, CDR1 is GTSNPN and CDR2 is SVGIG (reference sequence). The CDR3 loop is CAWSVDGLNTEAFF. The CDR3 nucleotides are TGTGCCTGGAGTGTGGACGGATTGAACACTGAAGCTTTCTTT.

To note about this clone: The sample has other DNA sequences that encode this CDR3 too. The chain joins TRBV30 to TRBJ2-7; D gene ambiguous. Deletions cut 2 bases from V and 4 bases from J, with 6 bases between. This CDR3 has 11 residues. Germline CDR1 and CDR2: GTSNPN and SVGIG (reference sequence). The CDR3 DNA reads TGTGCCTGGAGTCGCAGTTACGAGCAGTACTTC. Amino acid sequence: CAWSRSYEQYF.

The genes are TRBV2 and TRBJ2-7; the D gene is possibly TRBD2 (6 bases). The J call could be wrong; TRBJ2-1 is a better fit for the DNA end. This CDR3 spans 14 amino acids. Looked up from germline, CDR1 is SNHLY and CDR2 is FYNNEI. CDR3 in DNA: TGTGCCAGCAGTCGGGGGTTGAGCTACAATGAGCAGTTCTTC. As protein: CASSRGLSYNEQFF.

This chain uses TRBV6-5 with TRBJ2-7; no clear D gene. The V and J ends lost 2 bases and 4 bases respectively, with 15 bases between them. Germline-derived CDR1 and CDR2 are MNHEY and SVGAGI. The CDR3 runs to 15 residues. The CDR3 region is CASSYAPPSTYEQYF. For the CDR3, the DNA is TGTGCCAGCAGTTACGCCCCTCCTTCAACATACGAGCAGTACTTC.

The V call is TRBV27, the J call TRBJ1-3, with D perhaps TRBD1 (5 bases). Looked up from germline, CDR1 is MNHEY and CDR2 is SMNVEV (reference sequence). The CDR3 consists of 14 residues. V was pared by 3 bases and J by 3 bases, with 9 bases between. The chain's CDR3 is CASSLGGGGNTIYF. DNA of the CDR3: TGTGCCAGCAGTTTGGGCGGGGGTGGAAACACCATATATTTT.

The chain's CDR3 is CASRVRYEQYF. CDR3 coding DNA: TGTGCCAGCAGGGTTAGATACGAGCAGTACTTC. J is TRBJ2-7 and V is TRBV6-1, with unresolved D. Trimming cost V 6 bases and J 4 bases, with 7 bases left between them. This CDR3 comprises 11 residues. The germline V gene has CDR1 MNHNS and CDR2 SASEGT.

The V gene is TRBV19, the J gene TRBJ1-2; TRBD1 aligns across 8 bases. V lost 8 bases and J lost 4; bases outside the gene matches: 12. CDR3 length equals 15 residues. The germline V gene has CDR1 LNHDA and CDR2 SQIVND (reference sequence). The CDR3 DNA sequence: TGTGCCAGTTCTTCTACCCGACAGGGGACCTATGGCTACACCTTC. It yields the protein CASSSTRQGTYGYTF.

The rearrangement uses TRBV19 and TRBJ1-5; maybe TRBD1 (5 bases). The CDR3 consists of 12 residues. Germline values: CDR1 LNHDA, CDR2 SQIVND (reference sequence). The V end was cut by 9 bases, the J end by 0 bases, with 6 bases between. The DNA for the CDR3 is TGTGCCAGCAGGGTTAGCAATCAGCCCCAGCATTTT. As protein: CASRVSNQPQHF.

This chain links TRBV3-1 (or the pseudogene TRBV3-2) with TRBJ1-1, with D uncertain. Trimming took 4 bases from V and 8 from J, leaving 11 bases between them. The germline V gene has CDR1 LGHDT and CDR2 YNNKEL (reference sequence). The length of the CDR3 is 12 residues. DNA of the CDR3: TGTGCCAGCAGCCCCTCCGGTCTAGAAGCTTTCTTT. Translating gives CASSPSGLEAFF.

The chain joins TRBV10-3 to TRBJ2-7, with TRBD1 matching over 9 bases. CDR1 is ENHRY, CDR2 SYGVKD, per germline. After removal of 6 bases from V and 2 bases from J, the junction contained 5 bases not matched to a gene. This CDR3 spans 14 amino acids. CDR3 loop: CAIRSGTGTYEQYF. The CDR3 region has the DNA TGTGCCATCAGGAGTGGGACAGGGACCTACGAGCAGTACTTC.

The chain uses TRBV7-3 and TRBJ2-1; possibly TRBD1 or TRBD2 for D (5 bases each). The CDR3 spans 16 residues. V shed 6 bases and J shed 6 bases, with 21 bases lying between them. Germline V gene lookup returns CDR1 SGHTA and CDR2 FQGTGA. CDR3 protein: CASSATGTITGNEQFF. The CDR3, as DNA: TGTGCCAGCAGTGCCACCGGGACCATCACGGGCAATGAGCAGTTCTTC.

This sequence joins TRBV4-1 and TRBJ1-1, with D uncertain. The germline V and J ends were trimmed by 2 bases and 7 bases, with 5 bases remaining between them. The germline V gene has CDR1 MGHRA and CDR2 YSYEKL. The CDR3 contains 11 residues. The CDR3 is CASSQFGEAFF. The CDR3 nucleotides read TGCGCCAGCAGCCAATTTGGTGAAGCTTTCTTT.

The chain employs TRBV10-3 and TRBJ1-2, with a weak D call TRBD1 (5 bases). Per the germline V gene, CDR1 is ENHRY and CDR2 is SYGVKD. This CDR3 region has 17 residues. The V and J ends lost 0 bases and 3 bases respectively, with 17 bases between them. CDR3 DNA sequence: TGTGCCATCAGTGAGTCACTTGGAGACAGAGGATACTATGGCTACACCTTC. This translates into CAISESLGDRGYYGYTF.

The chain joins TRBV6-5 to TRBJ1-1; D ambiguous. Germline V gene lookup returns CDR1 MNHEY and CDR2 SVGAGI. V lost 5 bases and J 10 bases, leaving 14 bases between the germline ends. The CDR3 spans 12 residues. CDR3 in DNA: TGTGCCAGCAGTCGAGAGGATGGGATAGCTTTCTTT. Translation gives CASSREDGIAFF.

The chain carries TRBV6-2 or TRBV6-3 and TRBJ1-1, with TRBD1 matching 9 bases. J lost 11 bases, V lost 5 bases, and 12 bases had no gene match. CDR1 and CDR2 from the germline V gene are MNHEY and SVGEGT. This CDR3 has 14 amino acids. The CDR3 spells CASSRYRDRVQAFF. The CDR3 region has the DNA TGTGCCAGCAGTCGGTACCGGGACAGGGTTCAGGCTTTCTTT.

J is TRBJ1-5 and V is TRBV30; tentatively, D is TRBD1 (6 bases). Trimming pared 4 bases from V and 2 bases from J, leaving 18 bases between. This CDR3 spans 16 amino acids. Germline CDR1 is GTSNPN and CDR2 is SVGIG (reference sequence). CDR3 region: CAWTGKGVGGNQPQHF. The CDR3 nucleotides read TGTGCCTGGACCGGAAAGGGGGTAGGGGGCAATCAGCCCCAGCATTTT.

This CDR3 reads CASSPGRGLTDTQYF. DNA of the CDR3: TGCGCCAGCAGCCCGGGGAGGGGGCTCACAGATACGCAGTATTTT. The chain couples TRBV5-1 to TRBJ2-3; D may be TRBD1 or TRBD2 (7 bases each). V was trimmed by 4 bases and J by 2 bases, leaving 14 bases between them. The CDR3 length is 15 residues. The germline gives CDR1 SGHRS, CDR2 YFSETQ.

V is TRBV30 and J is TRBJ1-1, with a tentative D call TRBD1 (5 bases). This CDR3 has 13 residues. Germline assignment: CDR1 GTSNPN and CDR2 SVGIG (reference sequence). With 4 bases removed from V and 4 bases from J, the gap between germline ends came to 13 bases. The CDR3 region has the DNA TGTGCCTGGACCTCAGGTGGGGGCACTGAAGCTTTCTTT. It yields the protein CAWTSGGGTEAFF. The full variable domain, rest sourced from reference TRBV30 and TRBJ1-1, is SQTIHQWPATLVQPVGSPLSLECTVEGTSNPNLYWYRQAAGRGLQLLFYSVGIGQISSEVPQNLSASRPQDRQFILSSKKLLLSDSGFYLCAWTSGGGTEAFFGQGTRLTVV.

The genes are TRBV5-1 and TRBJ1-2; 9 bases match TRBD1. V was clipped by 6 bases and J by 4 bases; unmatched bases: 4. Germline loops: CDR1 SGHRS, CDR2 YFSETQ. The CDR3 contains 13 residues. The CDR3 DNA is TGCGCCAGCACACCGGGACAGGGCTATGGCTACACCTTC. The encoded protein is CASTPGQGYGYTF.

In this sample, this clone turned up once. This same CDR3 is encoded by further DNA sequences in the sample. The V and J genes are TRBV6-5 and TRBJ1-2; tentative D call: TRBD1 (5 bases). Trimming removed 2 bases from V and 0 bases from J, with 7 bases in between. The CDR3 has 14 amino acids. The germline gives CDR1 MNHEY, CDR2 SVGAGI. The CDR3 DNA reads TGTGCCAGCAGTTACAGGGGCACTAACTATGGCTACACCTTC. Its translation: CASSYRGTNYGYTF.

The J gene is TRBJ2-5, the V gene TRBV14; D is perhaps TRBD2 (5 bases). Trimming left V 0 bases short and J 4 bases short, with 18 bases between. Germline values: CDR1 SGHDN, CDR2 FVKESK. The CDR3 consists of 17 residues. The CDR3 DNA reads TGTGCCAGCAGCCAAGAGGTCGGCGCGGGTTGGGGAGAGACCCAGTACTTC. Protein: CASSQEVGAGWGETQYF. The full variable domain, completed using reference TRBV14 and TRBJ2-5, is EAGVTQFPSHSVIEKGQTVTLRCDPISGHDNLYWYRRVMGKEIKFLLHFVKESKQDESGMPNNRFLAERTGGTYSTLKVQPAELEDSGVYFCASSQEVGAGWGETQYFGPGTRLLVL.

This CDR3 reads CASSPAGTSLTDTQYF. The CDR3, as DNA: TGCGCCAGCAGCCCTGCGGGGACTAGCCTCACAGATACGCAGTATTTT. The chain joins TRBV4-3 to TRBJ2-3; 9 nucleotides line up with TRBD2. CDR1 is LGHNA, CDR2 YSLEER, per germline. J lost 2 bases, V lost 4 bases, and 7 bases had no gene match. This CDR3 region has 16 residues.

Only a few counts were recorded for this clone. The chain employs TRBV6-6 and TRBJ2-7, with TRBD2 as a possible D gene (7 bases). Germline V gene lookup returns CDR1 MNHNY and CDR2 SVGAGI (reference sequence). The V end was cut by 7 bases, the J end by 0 bases, with 16 bases between. This CDR3 is 15 amino acids long. The CDR3 nucleotides are TGTGCCAGCACAAAAGGGGGGGAAACCTCCTACGAGCAGTACTTC. Translating it yields CASTKGGETSYEQYF.

The V call is TRBV30, the J call TRBJ1-2, with 8 nucleotides matching TRBD1. Germline CDR1 and CDR2: GTSNPN and SVGIG (reference sequence). Unmatched junction bases numbered 12, after V lost 5 bases and J lost 4 bases. There are 15 residues in the CDR3. The CDR3 nucleotides read TGTGCCTGGTCCGGTCAGGGGGCCCCTCCCTATGGCTACACCTTC. Its protein product is CAWSGQGAPPYGYTF.

This chain joins TRBV2 and TRBJ1-2; possible D gene TRBD1, 5 bases. Germline V lookup: CDR1 SNHLY, CDR2 FYNNEI. V was shortened by 4 bases and J by 8 bases, with 11 bases between the two germline ends. CDR3 length: 12 amino acids. CDR3 sequence: CASSGQGGGYTF. The DNA for the CDR3 is TGTGCCAGCAGTGGGCAGGGAGGAGGCTACACCTTC. The full variable domain, in which reference TRBV2 and TRBJ1-2 provide the parts outside the CDR3, is EPEVTQTPSHQVTQMGQEVILRCVPISNHLYFYWYRQILGQKVEFLVSFYNNEISEKSEIFDDQFSVERPDGSNFTLKIRSTKLEDSAMYFCASSGQGGGYTFGSGTRLTVV.

This rearrangement joins TRBV19 to TRBJ1-1; D is ambiguous. The V gene lost 7 bases and the J gene lost 4 bases, with 13 bases spanning the gap. Germline-derived CDR1 and CDR2 are LNHDA and SQIVND (reference sequence). This CDR3 is 13 amino acids long. For the CDR3, the DNA is TGTGCCAGTATCCTCCTTTATGTCACTGAAGCTTTCTTT. Translation: CASILLYVTEAFF.

This chain uses TRBV6-5 with TRBJ1-6, with 7 bases matching TRBD1. Trimming cost V 6 bases and J 7 bases; bases outside gene matches: 9. The CDR3 extends over 15 amino acids. From germline, CDR1 is MNHEY and CDR2 SVGAGI. The CDR3 DNA reads TGTGCCAGCAGCTTAACCGGGACAGCCAATTCACCCCTCCACTTT. It encodes CASSLTGTANSPLHF.

In DNA form, the CDR3 reads TGTGCCAGCAGCCCGAGCGGGGGGGCTTCCAATGAGCAGTTCTTC. This translates into CASSPSGGASNEQFF. The chain is built from TRBV11-3 and TRBJ2-1; TRBD2 matches at 10 bases. Trimming took 5 bases from V and 6 from J; bases not matched to a gene: 7. The CDR3 length is 15 residues. Germline V gene lookup returns CDR1 SGHNT and CDR2 YENEEA.

V is TRBV11-2 and J is TRBJ2-7; D not resolved. Looked up from germline, CDR1 is SGHAT and CDR2 is FQNNGV. The CDR3 is 18 residues long. Trimming took off 0 bases at V and 0 bases at J, with 18 bases between the two ends. This chain's CDR3 is CASSLDQLGGVSSYEQYF. The CDR3 bases are TGTGCCAGCAGCTTAGATCAACTCGGTGGGGTTAGCTCCTACGAGCAGTACTTC.

V and J are TRBV12-5 and TRBJ2-7; 7 positions agree with TRBD1. Germline V gene data show CDR1 as LGHNT and CDR2 as FRNRAP. V dropped 6 bases and J dropped 3; count of bases not matched to a gene: 5. The CDR3 is 13 amino acids. CDR3 sequence (DNA): TGTGCTAGTGGAACGGGACAGAACTACGAGCAGTACTTC. Protein: CASGTGQNYEQYF.

The V call is TRBV10-3, the J call TRBJ2-2; 8 bases agree with TRBD2. Germline V lookup: CDR1 ENHRY, CDR2 SYGVKD. The ends lost 6 bases at V and 1 base at J; junction bases unmatched: 4. This CDR3 has 15 amino acids. The CDR3 loop is CAIRAGARNTGELFF. CDR3 bases: TGTGCCATCAGAGCGGGGGCTCGGAACACCGGGGAGCTGTTTTTT.